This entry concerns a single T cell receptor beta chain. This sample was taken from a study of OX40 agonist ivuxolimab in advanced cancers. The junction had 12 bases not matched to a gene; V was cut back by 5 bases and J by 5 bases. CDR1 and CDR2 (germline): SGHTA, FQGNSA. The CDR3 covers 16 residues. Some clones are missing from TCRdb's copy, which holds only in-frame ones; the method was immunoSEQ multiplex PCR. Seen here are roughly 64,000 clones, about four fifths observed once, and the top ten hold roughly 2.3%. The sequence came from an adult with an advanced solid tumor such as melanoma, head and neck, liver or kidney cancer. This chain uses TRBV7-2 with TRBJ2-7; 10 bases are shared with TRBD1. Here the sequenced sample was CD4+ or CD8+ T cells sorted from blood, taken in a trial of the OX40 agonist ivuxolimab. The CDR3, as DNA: TGTGCCAGCAGCCCACAGCCCGGGACAGGGGTCCACGAGCAGTACTTC. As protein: CASSPQPGTGVHEQYF.